A single sample gave rise to the 5 T cell receptor beta chains below, sequenced in a study of graft-versus-host responses after intestinal transplantation. These TCRs are of unknown antigen specificity. TCRdb keeps only in-frame clones here, not all; method: immunoSEQ multiplex PCR. The sample lists 130,000 or so clones; around 90% were seen once. Sample: unstimulated CD4+ T cells sorted from spleen or lymph node cells, taken before intestinal transplant. The source is a human donor who received an intestinal transplant.

The CDR3 DNA reads as TGTGCCAGTATCGGCAGGTATAACACCGGGGAGCTGTTTTTT. It codes for CASIGRYNTGELFF. This chain connects TRBV19 to TRBJ2-2; no firm D call. Trimming left V 7 bases short and J 2 bases short, with 11 bases between. The CDR3 runs 14 residues. Germline assignment: CDR1 LNHDA and CDR2 SQIVND (reference sequence).

The rearrangement joins TRBV14 to TRBJ2-7, with D perhaps matching TRBD2 (6 bases). CDR1 is SGHDN and CDR2 is FVKESK in the germline V gene. The CDR3 has 13 amino acids. Trimming stripped 1 base from V and 4 bases from J, with 8 bases between. The CDR3 DNA reads as TGTGCCAGCAGCCAAGGGACTACTTACGAGCAGTACTTC. Translated, it gives CASSQGTTYEQYF.

This clone is a singleton in its sample. Other DNA sequences in this specimen translate into the identical CDR3. This sequence joins TRBV7-5 and TRBJ2-5. TRBV7-5 is tagged as a pseudogene. The CDR3 runs to 13 residues. The CDR3 coding sequence is TGTGCCAGCAGCCTCGGCCCTTTAGAGACCCAGTACTTC. As protein: CASSLGPLETQYF.

The chain carries TRBV11-1 and TRBJ2-4; the D is unclear. Germline assignment: CDR1 SGHAT and CDR2 FQDESV (reference sequence). The V and J ends lost 0 bases and 5 bases respectively, with 20 bases between them. The CDR3 spans 18 residues. CDR3 nucleotide sequence: TGTGCCAGCAGCTTAGCGGGTGCGGCAGCCAATCGTGAAAACATTCAGTACTTC. This translates into CASSLAGAAANRENIQYF.

The chain combines TRBV6-1 with TRBJ2-7, with 7 bases that match TRBD1. V gave up 3 bases and J gave up 2 bases; unmatched junction bases: 4. This CDR3 contains 14 residues. The V gene's germline CDR1 is MNHNS and CDR2 SASEGT. The DNA of the CDR3 is TGTGCCAGCAGTGAGACGGGACAGACCTACGAGCAGTACTTC. Translation gives CASSETGQTYEQYF.